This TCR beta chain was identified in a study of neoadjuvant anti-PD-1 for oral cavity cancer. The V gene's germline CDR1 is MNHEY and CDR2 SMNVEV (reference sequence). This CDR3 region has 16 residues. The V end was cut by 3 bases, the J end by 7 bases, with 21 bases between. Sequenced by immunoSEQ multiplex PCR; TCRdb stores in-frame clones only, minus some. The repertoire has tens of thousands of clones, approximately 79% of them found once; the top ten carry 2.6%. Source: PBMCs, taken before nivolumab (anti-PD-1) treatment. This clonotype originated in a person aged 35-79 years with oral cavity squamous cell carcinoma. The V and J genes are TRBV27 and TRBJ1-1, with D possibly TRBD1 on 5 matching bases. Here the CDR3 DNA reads TGTGCCAGCAGTTTGGGGGGGTTGGGCGAGCGAAATGAAGCTTTCTTT. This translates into CASSLGGLGERNEAFF.